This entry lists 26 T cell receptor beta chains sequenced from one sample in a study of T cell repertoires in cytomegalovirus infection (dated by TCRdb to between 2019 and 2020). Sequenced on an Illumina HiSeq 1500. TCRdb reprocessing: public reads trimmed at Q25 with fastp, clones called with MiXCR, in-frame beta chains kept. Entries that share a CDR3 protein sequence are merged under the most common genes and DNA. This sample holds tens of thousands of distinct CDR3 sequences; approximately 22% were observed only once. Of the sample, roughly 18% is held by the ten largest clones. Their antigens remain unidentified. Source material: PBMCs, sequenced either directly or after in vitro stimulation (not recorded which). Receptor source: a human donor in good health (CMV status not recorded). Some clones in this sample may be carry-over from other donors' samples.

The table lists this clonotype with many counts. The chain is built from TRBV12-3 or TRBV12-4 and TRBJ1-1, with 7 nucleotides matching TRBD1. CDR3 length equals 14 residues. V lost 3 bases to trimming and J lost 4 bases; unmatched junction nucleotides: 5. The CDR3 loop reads CASSFDRAATEAFF. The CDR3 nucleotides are TGTGCCAGCAGTTTTGACAGGGCTGCCACTGAAGCTTTCTTT.

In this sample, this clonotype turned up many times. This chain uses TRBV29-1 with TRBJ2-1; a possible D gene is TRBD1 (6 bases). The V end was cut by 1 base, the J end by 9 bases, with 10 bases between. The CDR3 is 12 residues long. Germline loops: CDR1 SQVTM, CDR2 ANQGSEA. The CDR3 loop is CSVEGGPVEQFF. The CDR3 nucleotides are TGCAGCGTTGAAGGGGGGCCAGTTGAGCAGTTCTTC.

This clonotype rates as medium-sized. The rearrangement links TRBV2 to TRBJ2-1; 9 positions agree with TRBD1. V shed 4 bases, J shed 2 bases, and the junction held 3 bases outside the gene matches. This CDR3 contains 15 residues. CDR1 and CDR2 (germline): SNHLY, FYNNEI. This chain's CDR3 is CASSGRDRAYNEQFF. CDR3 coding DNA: TGTGCCAGCAGTGGCCGGGACAGGGCCTACAATGAGCAGTTCTTC.

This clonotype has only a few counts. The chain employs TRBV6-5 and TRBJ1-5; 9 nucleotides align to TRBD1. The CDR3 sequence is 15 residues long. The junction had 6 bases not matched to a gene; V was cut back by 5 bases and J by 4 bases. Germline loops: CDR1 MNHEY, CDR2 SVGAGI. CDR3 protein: CASSPDRGNNQPQHF. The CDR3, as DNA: TGTGCCAGCAGTCCAGACAGGGGGAATAATCAGCCCCAGCATTTT.

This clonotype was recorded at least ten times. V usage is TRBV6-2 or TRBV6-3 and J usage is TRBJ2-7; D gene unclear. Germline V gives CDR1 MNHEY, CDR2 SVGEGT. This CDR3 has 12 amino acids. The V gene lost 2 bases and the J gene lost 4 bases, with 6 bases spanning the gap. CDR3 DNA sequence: TGTGCCAGCAGTTACGGTCTATACGAGCAGTACTTC. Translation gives CASSYGLYEQYF.

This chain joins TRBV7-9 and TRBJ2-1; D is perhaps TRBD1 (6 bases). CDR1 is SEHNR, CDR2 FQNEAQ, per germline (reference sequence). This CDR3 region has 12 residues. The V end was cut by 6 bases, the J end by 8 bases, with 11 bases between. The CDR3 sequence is CASSSQGYEQFF. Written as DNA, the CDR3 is TGTGCCAGCAGTTCACAGGGTTATGAGCAGTTCTTC.

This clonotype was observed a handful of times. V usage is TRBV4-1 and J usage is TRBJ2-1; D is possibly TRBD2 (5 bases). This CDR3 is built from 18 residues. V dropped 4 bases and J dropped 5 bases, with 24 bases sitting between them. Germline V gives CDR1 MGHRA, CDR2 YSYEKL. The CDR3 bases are TGCGCCAGCAGCCCCGACCCACCCCCCGGGGTGGGGAACAATGAGCAGTTCTTC. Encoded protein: CASSPDPPPGVGNNEQFF.

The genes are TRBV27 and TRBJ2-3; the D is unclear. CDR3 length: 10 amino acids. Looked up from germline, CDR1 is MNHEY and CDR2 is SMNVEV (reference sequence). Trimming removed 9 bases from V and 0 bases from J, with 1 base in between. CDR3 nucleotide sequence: TGTGCCAGAAGCACAGATACGCAGTATTTT. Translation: CARSTDTQYF.

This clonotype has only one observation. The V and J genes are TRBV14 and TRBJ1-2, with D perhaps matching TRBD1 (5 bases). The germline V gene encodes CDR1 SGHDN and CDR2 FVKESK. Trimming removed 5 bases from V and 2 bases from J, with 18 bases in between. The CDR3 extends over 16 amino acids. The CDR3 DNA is TGTGCCAGCAGCTACGCCGGAGGGGTTCCAAACTATGGCTACACCTTC. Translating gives CASSYAGGVPNYGYTF.

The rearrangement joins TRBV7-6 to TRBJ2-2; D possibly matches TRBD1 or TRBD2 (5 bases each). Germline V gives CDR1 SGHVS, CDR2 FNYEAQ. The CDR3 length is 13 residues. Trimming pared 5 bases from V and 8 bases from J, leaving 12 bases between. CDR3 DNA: TGTGCCAGCAGCCCCTCCGGGGCTGGGGAGCTGTTTTTT. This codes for CASSPSGAGELFF.

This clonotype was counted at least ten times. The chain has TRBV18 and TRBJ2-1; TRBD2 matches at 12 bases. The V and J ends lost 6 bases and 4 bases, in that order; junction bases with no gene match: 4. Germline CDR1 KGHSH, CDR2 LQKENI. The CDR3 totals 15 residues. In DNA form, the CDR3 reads TGTGCCAGCTCCCCCGGGACTAGCGGGTACAATGAGCAGTTCTTC. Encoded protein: CASSPGTSGYNEQFF.

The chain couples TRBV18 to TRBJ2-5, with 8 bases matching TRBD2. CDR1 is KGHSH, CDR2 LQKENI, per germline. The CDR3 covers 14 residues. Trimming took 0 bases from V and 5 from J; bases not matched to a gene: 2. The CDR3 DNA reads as TGTGCCAGCTCACCACCAGCGGGGGTCGAGACCCAGTACTTC. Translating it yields CASSPPAGVETQYF.

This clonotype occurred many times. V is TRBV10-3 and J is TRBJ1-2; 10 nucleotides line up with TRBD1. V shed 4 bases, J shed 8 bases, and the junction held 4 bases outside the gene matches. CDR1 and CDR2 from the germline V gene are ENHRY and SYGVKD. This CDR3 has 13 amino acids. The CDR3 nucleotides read TGTGCCATCAGTGGGGACAGGGGTGTCGGCTACACCTTC. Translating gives CAISGDRGVGYTF.

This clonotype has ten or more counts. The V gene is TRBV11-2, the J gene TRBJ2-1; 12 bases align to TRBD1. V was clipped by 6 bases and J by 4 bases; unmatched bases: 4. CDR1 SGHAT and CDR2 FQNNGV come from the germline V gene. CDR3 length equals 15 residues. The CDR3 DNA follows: TGTGCCAGCAGTCGGGACAGGGGGCAATACAATGAGCAGTTCTTC. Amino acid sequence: CASSRDRGQYNEQFF.

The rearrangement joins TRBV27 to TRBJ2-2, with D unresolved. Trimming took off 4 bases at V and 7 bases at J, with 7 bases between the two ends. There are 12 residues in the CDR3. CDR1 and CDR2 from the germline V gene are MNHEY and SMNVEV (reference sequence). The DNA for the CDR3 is TGTGCCAGCAGTTCCTCGGGCGGGGAGCTGTTTTTT. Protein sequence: CASSSSGGELFF.

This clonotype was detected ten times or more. CDR3 sequence reads: CASSLLGVNNEQFF. In nucleotides, the CDR3 is TGTGCCAGTAGTTTACTCGGGGTTAACAATGAGCAGTTCTTC. The rearrangement joins TRBV19 to TRBJ2-1, with D possibly matching TRBD2 (5 bases). This CDR3 has 14 amino acids. V dropped 5 bases and J dropped 5 bases, with 13 bases sitting between them. The germline V gene encodes CDR1 LNHDA and CDR2 SQIVND (reference sequence).

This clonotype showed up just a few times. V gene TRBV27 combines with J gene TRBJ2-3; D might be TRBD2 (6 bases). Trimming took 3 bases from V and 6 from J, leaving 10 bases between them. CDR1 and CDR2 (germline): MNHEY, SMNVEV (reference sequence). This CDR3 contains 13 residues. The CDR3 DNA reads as TGTGCCAGCAGTTTCCCCGGGACTGATACGCAGTATTTT. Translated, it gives CASSFPGTDTQYF.

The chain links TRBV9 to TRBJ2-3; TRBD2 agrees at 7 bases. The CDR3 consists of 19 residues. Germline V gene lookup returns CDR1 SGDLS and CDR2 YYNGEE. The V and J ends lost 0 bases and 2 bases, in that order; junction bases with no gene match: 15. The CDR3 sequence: CASSVEASGGQWDTDTQYF. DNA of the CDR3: TGTGCCAGCAGCGTAGAGGCTAGCGGAGGCCAGTGGGACACAGATACGCAGTATTTT. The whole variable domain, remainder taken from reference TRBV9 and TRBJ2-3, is DSGVTQTPKHLITATGQRVTLRCSPRSGDLSVYWYQQSLDQGLQFLIQYYNGEERAKGNILERFSAQQFPDLHSELNLSSLELGDSALYFCASSVEASGGQWDTDTQYFGPGTRLTVL.

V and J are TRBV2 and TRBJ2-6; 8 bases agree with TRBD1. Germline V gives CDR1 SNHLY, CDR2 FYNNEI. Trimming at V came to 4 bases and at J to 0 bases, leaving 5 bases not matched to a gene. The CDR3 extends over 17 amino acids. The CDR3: CASSVPRGLSGANVLTF. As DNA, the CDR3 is TGTGCCAGCAGTGTTCCCAGGGGGCTCTCTGGGGCCAACGTCCTGACTTTC.

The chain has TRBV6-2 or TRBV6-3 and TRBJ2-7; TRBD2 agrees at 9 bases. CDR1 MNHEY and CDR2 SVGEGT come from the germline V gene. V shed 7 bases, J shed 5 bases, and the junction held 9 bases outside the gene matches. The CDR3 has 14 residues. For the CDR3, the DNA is TGTGCCAGCACCCCCGGGACTAGCCCCCACGAGCAGTACTTC. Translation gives CASTPGTSPHEQYF.

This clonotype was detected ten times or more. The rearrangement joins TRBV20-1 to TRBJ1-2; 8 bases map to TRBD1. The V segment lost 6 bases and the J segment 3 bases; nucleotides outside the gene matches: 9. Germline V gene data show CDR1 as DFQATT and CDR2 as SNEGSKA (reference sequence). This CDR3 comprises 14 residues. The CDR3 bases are TGCAGTGCCCCACGGCAGGGGGCTCACTATGGCTACACCTTC. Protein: CSAPRQGAHYGYTF.

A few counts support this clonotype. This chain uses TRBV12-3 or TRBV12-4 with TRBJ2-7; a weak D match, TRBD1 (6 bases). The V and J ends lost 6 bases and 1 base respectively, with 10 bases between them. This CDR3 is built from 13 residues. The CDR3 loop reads CASSRQDSYEQYF. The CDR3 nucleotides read TGTGCCAGCAGCAGACAGGATTCCTACGAGCAGTACTTC.

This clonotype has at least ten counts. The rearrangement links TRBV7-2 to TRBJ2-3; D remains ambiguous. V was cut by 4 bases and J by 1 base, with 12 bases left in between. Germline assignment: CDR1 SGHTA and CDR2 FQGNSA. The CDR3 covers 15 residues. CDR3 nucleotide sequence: TGTGCCAGCAGCTCCCGCCGGGTCCGCACAGATACGCAGTATTTT. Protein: CASSSRRVRTDTQYF.

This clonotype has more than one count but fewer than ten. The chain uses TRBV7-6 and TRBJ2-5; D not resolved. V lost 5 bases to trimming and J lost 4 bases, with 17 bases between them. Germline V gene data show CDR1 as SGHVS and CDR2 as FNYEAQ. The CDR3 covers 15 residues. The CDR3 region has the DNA TGTGCCAGCAGCCCTACCGACTTGCTGTCAGAGACCCAGTACTTC. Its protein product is CASSPTDLLSETQYF.

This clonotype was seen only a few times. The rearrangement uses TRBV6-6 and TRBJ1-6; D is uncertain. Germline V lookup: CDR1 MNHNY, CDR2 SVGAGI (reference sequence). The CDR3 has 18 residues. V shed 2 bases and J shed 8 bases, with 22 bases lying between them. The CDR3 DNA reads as TGTGCCAGCAGTTACGGGGTCAGAGCACCCATAGTAGATTCACCCCTCCACTTT. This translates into CASSYGVRAPIVDSPLHF.

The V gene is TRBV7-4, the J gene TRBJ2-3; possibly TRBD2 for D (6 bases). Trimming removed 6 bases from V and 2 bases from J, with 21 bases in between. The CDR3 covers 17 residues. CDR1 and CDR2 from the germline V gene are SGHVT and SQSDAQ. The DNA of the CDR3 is TGTGCCAGCAGATTACCCGAACACGGGAGAACCACAGATACGCAGTATTTT. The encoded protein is CASRLPEHGRTTDTQYF.